This T cell receptor beta chain was documented in a study of T-cell reconstitution after alpha-beta-depleted transplantation in children (TCRdb year 2016). Study-wide context: T-cell immune reconstitution after TCRalphabeta/CD19-depleted allogeneic hematopoietic cell transplantation in children was quantitatively tracked in the study by means of TCR repertoire profiling.

What the work shows at the level of the full study, not this receptor alone: In some patients, the high TCRbeta diversity seen at day 60 was put down to recipient T cells and intrathymic progenitors that had survived conditioning. About two months after transplant, the apparently early recovery of alphabetaT-cell counts reportedly depended on just several hundred clones that had expanded rapidly and came from non-depleted graft cells. The frequencies of hyperexpanded clones fell over the following months, and after one year, T-cell counts and TCRbeta diversity were mostly attributed to newly produced T cells.

CDR1 and CDR2 were assigned from the germline V gene (reference sequence) as SGHKS and YYEKEE. Trimming removed 0 bases from V and 5 bases from J, leaving 15 bases between the germline ends. There are 15 amino acids in the CDR3, from cysteine to phenylalanine inclusive. The read is trimmed to its CDR3 DNA, 45 bases read in frame from base 1. Concerning this clonotype itself: It lacks a known antigen. No per-base quality is available; no much larger clone lies one base away.

The sample's treatment or condition label, in plain terms: allogeneic hematopoietic cell transplantation with graft depleted of TCRalphabeta T cells and CD19 B cells. TCRalphabeta/CD19-depleted allogeneic hematopoietic cell grafts were given to the transplant recipients, all of whom were children. The library relied on PCR. Sequencing instrument: Illumina HiSeq 2500. TCR library preparation used molecular barcoding, with unique molecular identifiers applied to normalize quantification of the TCRbeta repertoire. TCRdb redid the processing of the public reads, applying fastp at Q25 and MiXCR, and retained in-frame beta chains. Duplicate CDR3 protein sequences are folded into a single record with the most common DNA and genes. The sample data list some 300,000 distinct CDR3 sequences, and over 7% of these were observed just once. Over 7.5% of the sample is taken by the ten largest.

The V and J segments used are TRBV5-5 and TRBJ2-7; no D segment can be confidently identified. This material consisted of peripheral blood, taken 360 days after TCRalphabeta/CD19-depleted stem cell transplant. This receptor was identified in a female patient aged 2 to 10 who had a stem cell transplant for Fanconi anemia, so the T cells may come from the graft donor. In nucleotide form, the sequence is TGTGCCAGCAGCTTGGCACCTCTTGCTCCCAACGAGCAGTACTTC. It translates as CASSLAPLAPNEQYF.